This entry lists 5 T cell receptor beta chains sequenced from one sample in a study of cytomegalovirus exposure and HLA in healthy donors listed by TCRdb under 2017. The method was the immunoSEQ multiplex PCR assay. A mixture of 60 forward primers for TCR Vbeta segments and 13 reverse primers for TCR Jbeta segments was used in the multiplex PCR. Entries here come from immuneACCESS through TCRdb and include only in-frame sequences with V and J called. Some clones fail to appear in such tables; in the studies checked, an unresolved V gene covers under half of the shortfall, and the cause of the remainder is unknown. For this sample the table gives 75,000 to 90,000 clones, of which about 78% were detected only once. 8% to 9.5% of the sample is held by the ten biggest clonotypes. Sequencing used PBMCs. These receptors all come from a woman aged 40 to 50 in good health and CMV-seropositive.

The gene calls are TRBV6-5 and TRBJ2-5; possibly TRBD1 for D (5 bases). Trimming took off 6 bases at V and 0 bases at J, with 11 bases between the two ends. The CDR3 has 14 amino acids. CDR1 MNHEY and CDR2 SVGAGI come from the germline V gene. The CDR3 sequence is CASRRTLYQETQYF. CDR3 DNA: TGTGCCAGCAGACGGACACTGTACCAAGAGACCCAGTACTTC.

As DNA, the CDR3 is TGCGCCAGCAGCCAAGTGGGAGGGACTAGCGTTAGGGAGCAGTTCTTC. Residues: CASSQVGGTSVREQFF. The chain joins TRBV4-1 to TRBJ2-1; TRBD2 matches 10 bases. The CDR3 is 16 amino acids. Germline values: CDR1 MGHRA, CDR2 YSYEKL. V lost 1 base, J lost 10 bases, and 10 bases stayed unmatched.

V gene TRBV10-3 combines with J gene TRBJ2-1; a weak D match, TRBD1 (5 bases). The CDR3 runs 14 residues. Germline lookup yields CDR1 ENHRY and CDR2 SYGVKD. Trimming left V 3 bases short and J 4 bases short, with 10 bases between. CDR3 residues: CAISESGRYNEQFF. Here the CDR3 DNA reads TGTGCCATCAGTGAATCAGGGCGTTACAATGAGCAGTTCTTC.

This clone was seen a few times. The V and J genes are TRBV18 and TRBJ2-1, with 14 bases matching TRBD2. CDR3 length: 15 residues. V lost 3 bases to trimming and J lost 8 bases; unmatched junction nucleotides: 3. The germline V gene has CDR1 KGHSH and CDR2 LQKENI. The CDR3 loop is CASSPTSGGAYEQFF. CDR3 coding DNA: TGTGCCAGCTCACCGACTAGCGGGGGGGCATATGAGCAGTTCTTC.

This clone was seen more than once but under ten times. The V gene is TRBV7-6, the J gene TRBJ2-5; tentatively, D is TRBD1 (6 bases). This CDR3 is built from 14 residues. Trimming cost V 1 base and J 2 bases, with 8 bases left between them. CDR1 SGHVS and CDR2 FNYEAQ come from the germline V gene. CDR3 DNA sequence: TGTGCCAGCAGCTTAGACAGGGCACAAGAGACCCAGTACTTC. Translated: CASSLDRAQETQYF.